These 17 T cell receptor beta chains were all obtained from the same sample, sequenced in a study of T cell repertoires in cytomegalovirus infection. TCRdb reprocessed the reads with MiXCR, giving one entry per CDR3 protein. This table has 20,000 to 30,000 distinct CDR3 sequences, around 21% appearing once. No antigen has been identified for these receptors. Sequences were derived from CD8+ T cells from cultured PBMCs, sampled from culture after CMV antigen stimulation. Every receptor here comes from a human donor in good health (CMV status not recorded). Some clones in this sample may be carry-over from other donors' samples.

This clonotype was counted a few times. This chain links TRBV7-9 with TRBJ2-5; D is unresolved. The germline V gene encodes CDR1 SEHNR and CDR2 FQNEAQ (reference sequence). Trimming left V 7 bases short and J 2 bases short, with 11 bases between. The CDR3 extends over 13 amino acids. CDR3 amino acids: CASTRPNQETQYF. The CDR3 nucleotides are TGTGCCAGCACCCGACCTAATCAAGAGACCCAGTACTTC. Full variable domain (rest looked up from reference TRBV7-9 and TRBJ2-5): DTGVSQNPRHKITKRGQNVTFRCDPISEHNRLYWYRQTLGQGPEFLTYFQNEAQLEKSRLLSDRFSAERPKGSFSTLEIQRTEQGDSAMYLCASTRPNQETQYFGPGTRLLVL.

The rearrangement links TRBV18 to TRBJ2-6; 8 nucleotides match TRBD1. Germline V gene lookup returns CDR1 KGHSH and CDR2 LQKENI. This CDR3 has 17 amino acids. J lost 1 base, V lost 3 bases, and 5 bases had no gene match. CDR3 loop: CASSPGQGPSGANVLTF. CDR3 DNA: TGTGCCAGCTCACCTGGACAGGGACCATCTGGGGCCAACGTCCTGACTTTC.

This clonotype was seen more than once but under ten times. The rearrangement joins TRBV20-1 to TRBJ2-7; possibly TRBD1 for D (5 bases). CDR3 length: 15 residues. Trimming removed 1 base at V and 6 bases at J, with 19 bases between. Germline values: CDR1 DFQATT, CDR2 SNEGSKA (reference sequence). This CDR3 is CSARVQGIGTGEQYF. The CDR3 bases are TGCAGTGCTAGAGTCCAGGGTATCGGCACGGGCGAGCAGTACTTC.

This clonotype was recorded only once. V usage is TRBV29-1 and J usage is TRBJ2-7; D is possibly TRBD1 (6 bases). V was clipped by 6 bases and J by 1 base, with 22 bases between them. Per the germline V gene, CDR1 is SQVTM and CDR2 is ANQGSEA. The CDR3 covers 16 residues. The CDR3 DNA follows: TGCAGCGTGTCTTCCCCTCCGGGACACTTGTCCTACGAGCAGTACTTC. It codes for CSVSSPPGHLSYEQYF.

The chain is built from TRBV20-1 and TRBJ2-7, with D possibly being TRBD1 (6 bases). The CDR3 extends over 16 amino acids. Germline CDR1 reads DFQATT; CDR2 reads SNEGSKA (reference sequence). Trimming cost V 0 bases and J 2 bases, with 17 bases left between them. CDR3 sequence reads: CSARDPQGFKAYEQYF. The CDR3 DNA sequence: TGCAGTGCTAGAGACCCCCAGGGGTTCAAGGCCTACGAGCAGTACTTC.

J is TRBJ2-1 and V is TRBV28, with 8 bases lining up with TRBD2. CDR1 is MDHEN and CDR2 is SYDVKM in the germline V gene. V shed 8 bases and J 10 bases; nucleotides not matched to a gene: 16. This CDR3 region has 15 residues. The CDR3 sequence is CASRLITGGLLEQFF. CDR3 coding DNA: TGTGCCAGCCGGTTGATAACGGGGGGGCTTTTGGAGCAGTTCTTC.

Details on this clonotype: A much larger clone lies a single base off, so this may be a read error. The V call is TRBV2, the J call TRBJ2-2; D gene unclear. The length of the CDR3 is 12 residues. Deletions cut 3 bases from V and 2 bases from J, with 1 base between. CDR1 SNHLY and CDR2 FYNNEI come from the germline V gene. For the CDR3, the DNA is TGTGCCAGCAGTGATAACACCGGGGAGCTGTTTTTT. This translates into CASSDNTGELFF.

CDR3 DNA sequence: TGTGCCAGCAGCTTGCTGGGAATGAACACCGGGGAGCTGTTTTTT. Translating it yields CASSLLGMNTGELFF. V is TRBV5-6 and J is TRBJ2-2; D is unresolved. The CDR3 is 15 residues long. Deletions cut 1 base from V and 1 base from J, with 8 bases between. Germline values: CDR1 SGHDT, CDR2 YYEEEE.

This clonotype was found many times. The genes are TRBV7-9 and TRBJ1-1; no definite D call. The CDR3 contains 15 residues. V lost 5 bases and J lost 3, with 16 bases in between. Germline CDR1 SEHNR, CDR2 FQNEAQ (reference sequence). The chain's CDR3 is CASSPSSSRDTEAFF. The DNA of the CDR3 is TGTGCCAGCAGCCCCTCCTCATCTCGGGACACTGAAGCTTTCTTT.

Many counts were recorded for this clonotype. The rearrangement links TRBV7-2 to TRBJ2-1; 8 bases match TRBD1. Germline CDR1 SGHTA, CDR2 FQGNSA. With 4 bases clipped from V and 4 bases from J, the junction kept 12 bases outside the gene matches. The CDR3 has 17 amino acids. This chain's CDR3 is CASSSLKKGQAYNEQFF. DNA of the CDR3: TGTGCCAGCAGCTCCCTAAAAAAGGGACAGGCTTACAATGAGCAGTTCTTC.

This chain links TRBV7-9 with TRBJ2-7, with TRBD1 identical over 8 bases. Per germline, CDR1 SEHNR and CDR2 FQNEAQ (reference sequence). V shed 4 bases and J 3 bases; nucleotides not matched to a gene: 17. This CDR3 has 18 amino acids. For the CDR3, the DNA is TGTGCCAGCAGCTCCGGAGACAGGGGTCCCCGCCTTGGCTACGAGCAGTACTTC. Its protein product is CASSSGDRGPRLGYEQYF.

The gene calls are TRBV23-1 and TRBJ1-6; possibly TRBD1 for D (5 bases). TRBV23-1 is filed as an ORF, its function uncertain. The CDR3 contains 12 residues. The V end was cut by 8 bases, the J end by 9 bases, with 11 bases between. CDR3 protein: CASQGFGSPLHF. Here the CDR3 DNA reads TGCGCCAGCCAGGGATTTGGTTCACCCCTCCACTTT.

The sample holds a few counts of this clonotype. This chain connects TRBV6-6 to TRBJ2-7, with 14 bases identical to TRBD2. The CDR3 covers 20 residues. Germline V gives CDR1 MNHNY, CDR2 SVGAGI (reference sequence). Trimming at V came to 0 bases and at J to 5 bases, leaving 15 bases not matched to a gene. CDR3 sequence: CASSYSKRPGGTSGGDEQYF. The DNA for the CDR3 is TGTGCCAGCAGTTACTCGAAACGCCCGGGGGGGACTAGCGGGGGTGACGAGCAGTACTTC.

The CDR3, as DNA: TGTGCCAGCATTGGAGGTGCCGAAGCTTTCTTT. Amino acid sequence: CASIGGAEAFF. The genes are TRBV27 and TRBJ1-1; D is uncertain. Trimming took 7 bases from V and 8 from J, leaving 11 bases between them. The length of the CDR3 is 11 residues. CDR1 is MNHEY, CDR2 SMNVEV, per germline (reference sequence).

This clonotype was seen a handful of times. The chain carries TRBV6-2 or TRBV6-3 and TRBJ2-1, with D possibly TRBD2 on 7 matching bases. Germline CDR1 and CDR2: MNHEY and SVGEGT. Trimming left V 10 bases short and J 4 bases short, with 14 bases between. This CDR3 contains 13 residues. CDR3 residues: CATLGGQYNEQFF. CDR3 DNA: TGTGCCACCCTGGGGGGGCAGTACAATGAGCAGTTCTTC.

In its sample, this clonotype was seen a few times. The J gene is TRBJ1-5, the V gene TRBV6-5; D is undetermined. The ends were cut back, 5 bases at V and 0 bases at J, with 5 bases in the middle. The CDR3 length is 13 residues. Looked up from germline, CDR1 is MNHEY and CDR2 is SVGAGI. CDR3 in DNA: TGTGCCAGCAGTCGAAATAGCAATCAGCCCCAGCATTTT. It yields the protein CASSRNSNQPQHF.

The chain is built from TRBV5-1 and TRBJ2-1; the D gene could be TRBD1 or TRBD2 (5 bases each). This CDR3 has 15 amino acids. Germline V gene data show CDR1 as SGHRS and CDR2 as YFSETQ. Trimming left V 1 base short and J 4 bases short, with 12 bases between. In DNA, the CDR3 is TGCGCCAGCAGCTTGTTAGGGGAGCGGTACAATGAGCAGTTCTTC. Translating gives CASSLLGERYNEQFF.